The 22 T cell receptor beta chains in this list originate from one sample, sequenced in a study of shared clonotypes between healthy human individuals. Sequenced by immunoSEQ multiplex PCR; TCRdb stores in-frame clones only, minus some. The sample yields about 650,000 clones, nearly 97% seen once. As defined, naive CD8 cells were CD45RO-negative and positively selected for CCR7, with terminally differentiated effector memory CD45RA+ cells excluded. Material for sequencing was naive CD8+ T cells sorted from blood. These receptors were collected from a woman aged 25 to 39 in good health.

J is TRBJ1-3 and V is TRBV9; no definite D call. This CDR3 has 14 amino acids. With 2 bases removed from V and 1 base from J, the gap between germline ends came to 7 bases. Germline V gene lookup returns CDR1 SGDLS and CDR2 YYNGEE. As DNA, the CDR3 is TGTGCCAGCAGCGTTACCACGTCTGGAAACACCATATATTTT. Translating gives CASSVTTSGNTIYF.

This clone occurred once. The chain carries TRBV6-6 and TRBJ2-1, with 10 nucleotides matching TRBD2. The V segment lost 5 bases and the J segment 4 bases; nucleotides outside the gene matches: 5. The CDR3 runs 15 residues. The germline gives CDR1 MNHNY, CDR2 SVGAGI (reference sequence). CDR3 loop: CASSTLAGRYNEQFF. The CDR3 coding sequence is TGTGCCAGCAGTACACTAGCGGGACGTTACAATGAGCAGTTCTTC.

J is TRBJ2-7 and V is TRBV11-2; 9 nucleotides match TRBD1. V shed 5 bases, J shed 4 bases, and the junction held 12 bases outside the gene matches. CDR1 and CDR2 (germline): SGHAT, FQNNGV. CDR3 length: 16 amino acids. Here the CDR3 DNA reads TGTGCCAGCAGCCGTCCAGACAGGGGGGTCGGGTACGAGCAGTACTTC. Protein sequence: CASSRPDRGVGYEQYF.

The V gene is TRBV9, the J gene TRBJ2-5; D is possibly TRBD2 (6 bases). CDR1 is SGDLS, CDR2 YYNGEE, per germline. V was shortened by 3 bases and J by 2 bases, with 14 bases between the two germline ends. CDR3 size: 15 residues. Here the CDR3 DNA reads TGTGCCAGCAGCGGTCCCGGAGGAGGGCAAGAGACCCAGTACTTC. Its protein is CASSGPGGGQETQYF. Full variable domain (remainder filled in from reference TRBV9 and TRBJ2-5): DSGVTQTPKHLITATGQRVTLRCSPRSGDLSVYWYQQSLDQGLQFLIQYYNGEERAKGNILERFSAQQFPDLHSELNLSSLELGDSALYFCASSGPGGGQETQYFGPGTRLLVL.

J is TRBJ2-1 and V is TRBV5-8; D is ambiguous. Germline assignment: CDR1 SGHTS and CDR2 YDEGEE. The CDR3 length is 14 residues. V dropped 4 bases and J dropped 5 bases, with 13 bases sitting between them. This CDR3 is CASSPEILDNEQFF. The CDR3, as DNA: TGTGCCAGCAGCCCAGAAATTTTAGACAATGAGCAGTTCTTC.

This chain joins TRBV21-1 and TRBJ1-4. TRBV21-1 is a listed pseudogene. This CDR3 is built from 14 residues. CDR3 region: CATGEGPSNEKLFF. For the CDR3, the DNA is TGTGCCACTGGGGAGGGACCTAGTAATGAAAAACTGTTTTTT.

The J gene is TRBJ2-1, the V gene TRBV6-1; 14 bases are a match to TRBD2. Per the germline V gene, CDR1 is MNHNS and CDR2 is SASEGT. The CDR3 spans 19 residues. V lost 0 bases and J lost 2; bases outside the gene matches: 6. CDR3 coding DNA: TGTGCCAGCAGTGAAGCTGGACTAGCGGGAGGTCTCCCCTACAATGAGCAGTTCTTC. This encodes CASSEAGLAGGLPYNEQFF.

V is TRBV15 and J is TRBJ2-6; 8 bases match TRBD1. CDR3 length: 19 residues. V was pared by 3 bases and J by 0 bases, with 10 bases of the junction left unmatched. Per the germline V gene, CDR1 is LNHNV and CDR2 is YYDKDF (reference sequence). The CDR3, as DNA: TGTGCCACCAGCAGGGAGAGGGGGACAGGAAACTCTGGGGCCAACGTCCTGACTTTC. Its protein is CATSRERGTGNSGANVLTF. Full variable domain (outside the CDR3, taken from reference TRBV15 and TRBJ2-6): DAMVIQNPRYQVTQFGKPVTLSCSQTLNHNVMYWYQQKSSQAPKLLFHYYDKDFNNEADTPDNFQSRRPNTSFCFLDIRSPGLGDTAMYLCATSRERGTGNSGANVLTFGAGSRLTVL.

The rearrangement links TRBV27 to TRBJ1-1; no reliable D call. The germline V gene has CDR1 MNHEY and CDR2 SMNVEV (reference sequence). V shed 5 bases and J shed 4 bases, with 14 bases lying between them. The CDR3 length is 14 residues. The CDR3 DNA is TGTGCCAGCAGTGTCTTAGTTGCGGGCACTGAAGCTTTCTTT. Its protein product is CASSVLVAGTEAFF.

The rearrangement links TRBV5-1 to TRBJ2-3; 12 positions match TRBD2. V trimming: 0 bases; J trimming: 4 bases; junction bases outside the gene matches: 6. This CDR3 region has 17 residues. The V gene's germline CDR1 is SGHRS and CDR2 YFSETQ. The CDR3 here is CASSLDLAGGPADTQYF. In DNA form, the CDR3 reads TGCGCCAGCAGCTTGGATCTAGCGGGAGGGCCGGCAGATACGCAGTATTTT.

This clone was observed a single time. V usage is TRBV19 and J usage is TRBJ1-5, with TRBD1 matching 7 bases. Germline V gives CDR1 LNHDA, CDR2 SQIVND (reference sequence). After removal of 5 bases from V and 3 bases from J, the junction contained 7 bases not matched to a gene. CDR3 size: 15 residues. The CDR3 DNA follows: TGTGCCAGTAGTCTCGACAGGGAGGCCAATCAGCCCCAGCATTTT. Its translation: CASSLDREANQPQHF.

The chain recombines TRBV27 with TRBJ2-1; D is perhaps TRBD2 (6 bases). In germline, CDR1 is MNHEY, CDR2 SMNVEV (reference sequence). Trimming removed 3 bases at V and 13 bases at J, with 13 bases between. This CDR3 comprises 12 residues. In DNA, the CDR3 is TGTGCCAGCAGTTTCGGGAGAAATCCCCAGTTCTTC. It codes for CASSFGRNPQFF.

The chain carries TRBV19 and TRBJ2-2; D ambiguous. The CDR3 loop spans 17 amino acids. The germline V gene has CDR1 LNHDA and CDR2 SQIVND (reference sequence). The V and J ends lost 7 bases and 2 bases respectively, with 20 bases between them. CDR3 residues: CASTQIPGLHNTGELFF. CDR3 DNA sequence: TGTGCCAGTACCCAGATTCCGGGTCTACATAACACCGGGGAGCTGTTTTTT. Full variable domain (outside the CDR3, taken from reference TRBV19 and TRBJ2-2): DGGITQSPKYLFRKEGQNVTLSCEQNLNHDAMYWYRQDPGQGLRLIYYSQIVNDFQKGDIAEGYSVSREKKESFPLTVTSAQKNPTAFYLCASTQIPGLHNTGELFFGEGSRLTVL.

The chain employs TRBV2 and TRBJ2-5, with 9 bases matching TRBD2. There are 17 residues in the CDR3. V lost 0 bases, J lost 1 base, and 6 bases stayed unmatched. Germline CDR1 and CDR2: SNHLY and FYNNEI. CDR3 coding DNA: TGTGCCAGCAGTGAAGCAGCTAGCGGGGCACCCCAAGAGACCCAGTACTTC. Encoded protein: CASSEAASGAPQETQYF.

This chain joins TRBV11-3 and TRBJ2-2, with D tentatively TRBD1 (5 bases). CDR1 is SGHNT, CDR2 YENEEA, per germline. Trimming removed 5 bases at V and 5 bases at J, with 9 bases between. The CDR3 is 13 residues long. CDR3 loop: CASSIRGTGELFF. In DNA form, the CDR3 reads TGTGCCAGCAGCATTAGGGGAACCGGGGAGCTGTTTTTT.

V usage is TRBV28 and J usage is TRBJ1-1; D ambiguous. The CDR3 totals 12 residues. Germline values: CDR1 MDHEN, CDR2 SYDVKM. Trimming shortened V by 7 bases and J by 7 bases, and 13 bases separated the two germline ends. DNA for the CDR3: TGTGCCAGCACCTATGGGGTGGGTGAAGCTTTCTTT. Its translation is CASTYGVGEAFF.

The chain is built from TRBV13 and TRBJ1-2; TRBD1 matches 10 bases. V shed 3 bases, J shed 7 bases, and the junction held 5 bases outside the gene matches. CDR3 length: 14 residues. CDR1 is PRHDT, CDR2 FYEKMQ, per germline (reference sequence). The CDR3 region is CASSLGQGISGYTF. The CDR3 DNA sequence: TGTGCCAGCAGCTTGGGACAGGGGATCAGTGGCTACACCTTC.

The genes are TRBV27 and TRBJ2-6; D remains unclear. Trimming left V 5 bases short and J 4 bases short, with 6 bases between. Germline V gives CDR1 MNHEY, CDR2 SMNVEV (reference sequence). The CDR3 has 13 residues. CDR3 amino acids: CASSLRGANVLTF. DNA for the CDR3: TGTGCCAGCAGTCTGAGAGGGGCCAACGTCCTGACTTTC.

V and J are TRBV7-9 and TRBJ2-7; the match to TRBD2 covers 13 bases. Germline V gives CDR1 SEHNR, CDR2 FQNEAQ (reference sequence). With V trimmed by 6 bases and J by 2 bases, 4 bases remained unmatched. The CDR3 extends over 15 amino acids. CDR3 DNA sequence: TGTGCCAGCAGACCGACTAGCGGGAGGACCTACGAGCAGTACTTC. This translates into CASRPTSGRTYEQYF.

In the case of this clone: An end of the junction does not agree with germline; a read error may underlie this. The rearrangement links TRBV13 to TRBJ2-2; D gene uncertain. There are 16 residues in the CDR3. CDR1 is PRHDT, CDR2 FYEKMQ, per germline (reference sequence). The DNA for the CDR3 is TGTGCCAGCAGCCTAGGCGCTCGGGCGTACACCGGGGAGCTGTTTTTT. This codes for CASSLGARAYTGELFF.

This chain links TRBV2 with TRBJ2-7; D is possibly TRBD1 or TRBD2 (5 bases each). The CDR3 length is 12 residues. Germline V gene lookup returns CDR1 SNHLY and CDR2 FYNNEI. The V end was cut by 2 bases, the J end by 6 bases, with 8 bases between. CDR3 amino acids: CASSEMGTEQYF. CDR3 DNA: TGTGCCAGCAGTGAAATGGGGACCGAGCAGTACTTC.

The chain links TRBV7-9 to TRBJ2-7; 8 positions agree with TRBD2. Germline CDR1 is SEHNR and CDR2 is FQNEAQ (reference sequence). With V trimmed by 5 bases and J by 0 bases, 6 bases remained unmatched. This CDR3 comprises 15 residues. The CDR3 loop is CASSGLAGRSYEQYF. The CDR3 nucleotides read TGTGCCAGCAGCGGGCTAGCGGGCCGCTCCTACGAGCAGTACTTC.